What follows is one T cell receptor beta chain and its context. The antigen is unknown. What was amplified from RNA transcripts were TCR beta CDR3 regions. A set of HTBI primers served as the primers for a first-round RT-PCR of the TCR CDR3. TCRdb passed the multiplex PCR reads through MiXCR, listing each CDR3 protein once. This table holds over 700,000 distinct CDR3 sequences, about 17% found once. This entry belongs to a study of T cells in Graves' hyperthyroidism and ophthalmopathy. On the study more broadly: The authors collected peripheral blood at initial diagnosis, before any treatment.

Exclusion criteria comprised uncontrolled infection, other autoimmune disease, pregnancy or lactation. Study findings and constraints: Blood also contained most expanded thyroid clonotypes above 0.001.

The sequence came from a woman in her fifties or sixties with Graves' hyperthyroidism that later progressed to Graves' ophthalmopathy. Material for sequencing was blood.

The CDR3 sequence is CASSLATSGAWGELFF. The CDR3 DNA reads as TGTGCCAGCAGCTTAGCGACTAGCGGGGCGTGGGGGGAGCTGTTTTTT. V is TRBV11-2 and J is TRBJ2-2; 11 bases map to TRBD2. Germline V gives CDR1 SGHAT, CDR2 FQNNGV. The length of the CDR3 is 16 residues. After removal of 1 base from V and 8 bases from J, the junction contained 6 bases not matched to a gene.